This T cell receptor (beta chain) was profiled in a study of beta chain features in type 1 diabetes listed by TCRdb under 2018. About the study as a whole: No differences in mean age, gender distribution, total cell number or subset yield were found between patients and healthy donors. In the study, recently diagnosed type 1 diabetes patients and matched healthy donors were compared on the TCRB repertoires of their sorted circulating CD4+ T cell subsets. Regulatory and stem cell-like memory subsets were obtained from only 8 patients and roughly 8 healthy donors, while naive and central memory subsets were obtained from all 28 donors. A total of 90 million to 140 million sorted cells were examined across all samples, and RNA yield correlated strongly with the number of cells per subset.

Overall study results and their limits: Shorter templates might have been favored by PCR, but patient and control samples were amplified and corrected together, so both groups would have been affected equally by any skew. HLA sub-analyses involved small numbers of individuals, so any influence of HLA type on TCRB rearrangement remained unresolved. At VDJ recombination sites, type 1 diabetes patients had fewer insertions and more deleted nucleotides, which implies abnormalities in thymic rearrangement. Because cDNA was sequenced instead of genomic DNA, activated cells with high expression could be over-represented, although the groups did not differ in activation or CD3 levels. The naive, central memory and regulatory TCRB repertoires appeared to resemble one another more closely among patients than among healthy donors. Type 1 diabetes patients showed a moderate but significant shortening of TCRB CDR3 length in all four CD4+ subsets.

The germline V gene (reference sequence) supplies CDR1 LNHNV and CDR2 YYDKDF. The CDR3 sequence holds 16 residues, the cysteine and phenylalanine included. The kept DNA is CDR3 alone, 48 bases in frame from the first base. Trimming leaves V shorter by 3 bases and J shorter by 2 bases, with the junction holding 4 bases beyond the gene matches. The High Capacity cDNA Reverse Transcription Kit was used to reverse transcribe all of the isolated RNA, meaning that expressed TCRB transcripts were what got sequenced. Deep immunoSEQ sequencing was performed on naive, central memory and regulatory T cell samples, with an average of roughly 3.3 million total reads per sample. After sorted cells were lysed in RLT buffer, RNA was extracted with DNase-treated RNeasy Micro or Mini kits, with the choice depending on cell number. Each cell subset was processed separately to prevent cross-contamination, with patient and healthy donor samples processed together. TCRB sequences were amplified from cDNA with the immunoSEQ multiplex PCR, producing 87-bp fragments spanning the CDR3 region. The amplicons were sequenced using the Illumina HiSeq platform. Regarding the original processing steps: Synthetic template baselines were used to correct PCR bias computationally, reads within Hamming distance 2 were collapsed together, and singletons that could not be merged were discarded. By aligning reads against IMGT, V, D and J genes, CDR3 length, and insertions or deletions at six rearrangement sites were assigned. Within each subset, clonotype counts were normalized to sorted cell number, after which true diversity and Gini coefficients were computed with the tcR R package. The overlap coefficient, calculated on TCRB nucleotide sequences, was used to quantify repertoire sharing. Not all clones reach the TCRdb copy of this immuneACCESS table, which keeps in-frame sequences only. Checked studies attribute under half of the gap to unresolved V genes and leave the rest unexplained. From that table come the V and J calls and clone size; the DNA was used to work out D and trimming. This sample holds over 90,000 clones; around 30% were observed only once. Of the sample, under 0.55% falls within the top ten clones.

Each donor gave one peripheral blood draw, roughly 0.11 L on average, collected into heparinised tubes. A BD FACSAria II and a panel including CD45RO, CCR7, CD25, CD127, CD95 and CD27 were used to sort naive, central memory, regulatory and stem cell-like memory CD4+ T cells. Every sorted population had a purity above 98%. PBMCs were isolated immediately by Lymphoprep density gradient centrifugation and stained directly without culture. To minimize batch effects, samples were stained and sorted in pairs, one healthy donor with one patient per experiment. Only one count was recorded for this clone. Its antigen remains unidentified. Base qualities are not at hand, and no much larger clone is one base apart.

The sequencing input was central memory CD4+ T cells from blood. The chain uses TRBV15 and TRBJ2-5, with 12 middle bases fitting TRBD2. The source of this sequence is a woman in her late teens or twenties with type 1 diabetes. The CDR3 is CATSRKGLAGQETQYF. The nucleotide sequence is given as TGTGCCACCAGCAGGAAAGGACTAGCGGGACAAGAGACCCAGTACTTC.